This T cell receptor beta chain was documented in a study of T-cell memory formation after mild COVID-19 (dated by TCRdb to about 2021). As for the study more broadly: Most TCR sequence clusters were specific to one of the two donors. In a couple of donors, T-cell clones that expanded and contracted after mild COVID-19 were followed by sequencing TCRalpha and TCRbeta repertoires longitudinally. The cohort was made up of two young adult volunteers, one female and one male, who were previously healthy.

Ficoll-Paque density gradient centrifugation was used to isolate PBMCs. According to the germline V gene, CDR1 reads MGHRA and CDR2 reads YSYEKL. A distance of 19 bases separates the germline ends of V and J, which lose 11 bases and 5 bases respectively. Spanning cysteine to phenylalanine, the CDR3 consists of 13 amino acids. Only the CDR3 part of the read is kept: 39 bases, read in frame from the first base. This clonotype was detected only a few times. There is no known antigen for this receptor. Qualities for individual bases were not recorded, and no much larger clone is one base off. Sequencing was carried out with an Illumina NovaSeq 6000. TCRalpha and TCRbeta cDNA libraries were constructed by 5'RACE with constant-segment primers, with sample barcodes and unique molecular identifiers being introduced. RNA was extracted from every sample with Trizol reagent. Library amplification was performed in two PCR steps, and a second sample barcode and Illumina TruSeq adapters were introduced in the second step. The libraries were sequenced on an Illumina NovaSeq using 2 x 150 bp paired-end reads. The study's processing was this. The reads were demultiplexed and collapsed into UMI-guided consensus sequences using migec v1.2.7. With mixcr v2.1.11, UMI consensuses were aligned to TRA and TRB V and J templates and assembled into clonotypes. Clonotypes were classified as expanded or contracted when called significant by both edgeR and NoisET, with noise models trained on biological replicates. For edgeR calls, the cutoffs were a false discovery rate-adjusted p below 0.01 and a log2 fold-change threshold of 1. As an exploratory analysis of dynamics, PCA with hierarchical clustering was applied to max-normalized trajectories of the 1000 most abundant clonotypes. Separately sequenced CD4+ and CD8+ repertoires were used to assign a CD4 or CD8 phenotype to each responding clone. The public reads were reprocessed in TCRdb via fastp at Q25 and MiXCR, keeping in-frame beta chains. Every entry covers one CDR3 protein and lists the most common genes and DNA from its rows. These V and J calls are TCRdb output, not the study's own analysis. The sample table shows fewer than 650,000 distinct CDR3 sequences, and about 22% are seen once. The leading ten clones occupy around 9.2% of the sample.

Results and caveats for the whole study, not just this receptor: Only two mild cases were covered by the study, and larger cohorts that include severe cases with pre-infection samples were considered necessary. Whether the second-wave clones peaking on day 37 were SARS-CoV-2 specific was not confirmed. Contracting CD4+ clones were located mainly in the CM and EM memory subsets, whereas CD8+ clones were found to be enriched in EMRA. Clones that contracted from day 15 to 85 showed balanced CD4/CD8 phenotypes, whereas a second wave of clones that expanded from day 15 to 37 leaned towards CD4+. Some responding clones were found in pre-infection memory, which suggests that pre-existing cross-reactive memory T cells took part in the SARS-CoV-2 response.

The V and J genes are TRBV4-1 and TRBJ2-7; a tentative D match to TRBD2 spans 6 bases. The sequence came from an adult woman who had mild COVID-19 (a few samples of this study predate the infection). The sample titles of this study are shuffled in the database, so cell type and time point are left out; the donor was told from shared clones. The specimen sequenced was PBMCs or a T cell subset sorted from them (not recorded which). The CDR3 protein is CAGDGGACHEQYF. The base sequence is TGCGCCGGCGACGGGGGAGCCTGCCACGAGCAGTACTTC.